A selection of T cell receptor beta chains follows, all from one sample in a study of Ad26.COV2.S vaccination and SARS-CoV-2 variants. Assay used: immunoSEQ multiplex PCR; TCRdb lists only in-frame clones, some missing. The sample lists hundreds of thousands of clones, about four fifths occurring once. Sequences were derived from peripheral blood, sampled in a trial of Ad26.COV2.S vaccine versus placebo. All receptors come from a person aged 18 to 65 who received the Ad26.COV2.S COVID-19 vaccine or a placebo. Both conserved end residues are part of each CDR3. The order of the fields is V gene, clone size, J gene, D gene, CDR3 DNA, CDR3 protein. The D gene is left open where the match is weak. Some rows mark clone size as missing; the rest say once, few, many or name a class of expanded clone.

V: TRBV6-2/TRBV6-3
size: few
J: TRBJ1-1
D: NA
DNA: TGTGCCAGCAGTGACAGGGAAGCTTTCTTT
CDR3: CASSDREAFF

V: TRBV6-4
size: once
J: TRBJ1-6
D: NA
DNA: TGTGCCAGCAGTGACTCATCGGAAAATAATTCACCCCTCCACTTT
CDR3: CASSDSSENNSPLHF

V: TRBV19
size: NA
J: TRBJ1-3
D: NA
DNA: TGTGCCAGTAGTAGATACGCTTACTCTGGAAACACCATATATTTT
CDR3: CASSRYAYSGNTIYF

V: TRBV6-6
size: NA
J: TRBJ1-1
D: NA
DNA: TGTGCCAGCAGTTATATGAACACTGAAGCTTTCTTT
CDR3: CASSYMNTEAFF

V: TRBV3-1/TRBV3-2
size: NA
J: TRBJ1-2
D: NA
DNA: TGTGCCAGCAGCCAAATATCGGGGTTTAGCAACTATGGCTACACCTTC
CDR3: CASSQISGFSNYGYTF

V: TRBV6-1
size: NA
J: TRBJ2-7
D: NA
DNA: TGTGCCAGCAGTGAAGTACGTCCCGGACAGTGGCAGTACTTC
CDR3: CASSEVRPGQWQYF

V: TRBV5-1
size: NA
J: TRBJ2-3
D: TRBD1
DNA: TGCGCCAGCAGCCGGATTCGGGACAGGAAGTATTTT
CDR3: CASSRIRDRKYF

V: TRBV4-1
size: NA
J: TRBJ2-1
D: TRBD2
DNA: TGCGCCAGCAGCCAAAGGATCCTAGCGGGGGGAGGCGAGCAGTTCTTC
CDR3: CASSQRILAGGGEQFF

V: TRBV5-4
size: NA
J: TRBJ1-2
D: TRBD1
DNA: TGTGCCAGCAGCTTGGGACAGGGGGAAGGCTACACCTTC
CDR3: CASSLGQGEGYTF

V: TRBV6-6
size: NA
J: TRBJ1-6
D: NA
DNA: TGTGCCAGCAGGGAGAGGGGTCAGATAAATTCACCCCTCCACTTT
CDR3: CASRERGQINSPLHF

V: TRBV7-9
size: NA
J: TRBJ1-2
D: NA
DNA: TGTGCCAGCAGCCATGACAGCCCCTATGGCTACACCTTC
CDR3: CASSHDSPYGYTF

V: TRBV11-3
size: NA
J: TRBJ2-4
D: NA
DNA: TGTGCCAGCAGCTCTAGTCTAGCGGCCAAAAACATTCAGTACTTC
CDR3: CASSSSLAAKNIQYF

V: TRBV12-5
size: NA
J: TRBJ2-1
D: TRBD2
DNA: TGTGCTAGTGGGGATTTGGCGGGGGGAAACTCCTACAATGAGCAGTTCTTC
CDR3: CASGDLAGGNSYNEQFF

V: TRBV7-2
size: NA
J: TRBJ2-3
D: NA
DNA: TGTGCCAGCAGCTTAACAGGCCCAAGGGGAGATACGCAGTATTTT
CDR3: CASSLTGPRGDTQYF

V: TRBV7-2
size: once
J: TRBJ2-7
D: NA
DNA: TGTGCCAGCAGCTTCCTAGCGTTATCCTACGAGCAGTACTTC
CDR3: CASSFLALSYEQYF

V: TRBV6-5
size: NA
J: TRBJ2-7
D: TRBD1
DNA: TGTGCCAGCAGTTACGTGACAGGGACCCCCTACGAGCAGTACTTC
CDR3: CASSYVTGTPYEQYF

V: TRBV2
size: NA
J: TRBJ1-3
D: TRBD1
DNA: TGTGCCAGCAGTGAGGACAGGGCCCAAGGAAACACCATATATTTT
CDR3: CASSEDRAQGNTIYF

V: TRBV5-1
size: NA
J: TRBJ2-3
D: NA
DNA: TGCGCCAGCAGCGACCCAAGGGGGGTCGCAGATACGCAGTATTTT
CDR3: CASSDPRGVADTQYF

V: TRBV5-1
size: NA
J: TRBJ2-6
D: TRBD1
DNA: TGCGCCAGCAGCTTACAGGGGTATAGTGACAACGTCCTGACTTTC
CDR3: CASSLQGYSDNVLTF

V: TRBV11-3
size: NA
J: TRBJ2-6
D: NA
DNA: TGTGCCAGCAGCTACCCAGGAAGCTCTGGGGCCAACGTCCTGACTTTC
CDR3: CASSYPGSSGANVLTF

V: TRBV12-3/TRBV12-4
size: NA
J: TRBJ2-7
D: NA
DNA: TGTGCCAGCAGTTTAGCCCCGGAAATGCGGTACTTC
CDR3: CASSLAPEMRYF

V: TRBV3-1/TRBV3-2
size: NA
J: TRBJ2-4
D: TRBD2
DNA: TGTGCCAGCAGCCAAGAGGGCGGGGGGGCCAAAAACATTCAGTACTTC
CDR3: CASSQEGGGAKNIQYF

V: TRBV5-6
size: NA
J: TRBJ2-7
D: TRBD1
DNA: TGTGCCAGCAGCTTGGTTGGACAGGGTAAAGGGGAGCAGTACTTC
CDR3: CASSLVGQGKGEQYF

V: TRBV5-1
size: NA
J: TRBJ2-1
D: NA
DNA: TGCGCCAGCAGCTTGGAGGGAGTCTACTACAATGAGCAGTTCTTC
CDR3: CASSLEGVYYNEQFF

V: TRBV7-6
size: NA
J: TRBJ1-5
D: NA
DNA: TGTGCCAGCAGCCCGACCGGGGGGTTGTATCAGCCCCAGCATTTT
CDR3: CASSPTGGLYQPQHF

V: TRBV6-1
size: NA
J: TRBJ1-2
D: NA
DNA: TGTGCCAGCAGTGAGAGGGCCACTAACTATGGCTACACCTTC
CDR3: CASSERATNYGYTF

V: TRBV4-1
size: NA
J: TRBJ2-1
D: TRBD2
DNA: TGCGCCAGCAGCCACAGCGGGAGTCACTCCTACAATGAGCAGTTCTTC
CDR3: CASSHSGSHSYNEQFF

V: TRBV7-3
size: once
J: TRBJ2-1
D: NA
DNA: TGTGCCAGCAGGTCTCCGGGGAATGAGCAGTTCTTC
CDR3: CASRSPGNEQFF

V: TRBV19
size: NA
J: TRBJ2-1
D: TRBD1
DNA: TGTGCCAGTAGTAATCGGACAGGGTACCAGTTCTTC
CDR3: CASSNRTGYQFF

V: TRBV19
size: few
J: TRBJ1-5
D: NA
DNA: TGTGCCAGTATGGGCGAATCTCATCAGCCCCAGCATTTT
CDR3: CASMGESHQPQHF

V: TRBV9
size: NA
J: TRBJ2-3
D: NA
DNA: TGTGCCAGCAGCCAAGGGTCCCCAGATACGCAGTATTTT
CDR3: CASSQGSPDTQYF

V: TRBV4-1
size: NA
J: TRBJ2-3
D: NA
DNA: TGCGCCAGCAGCCACTCGACCGGTAGCACAGATACGCAGTATTTT
CDR3: CASSHSTGSTDTQYF

V: TRBV6-5
size: NA
J: TRBJ1-6
D: NA
DNA: TGTGCCAGCAGTTACGCAGGGGAGGTTACCGGTTCACCCCTCCACTTT
CDR3: CASSYAGEVTGSPLHF

V: TRBV19
size: NA
J: TRBJ2-5
D: TRBD2
DNA: TGTGCCAGTAGGGAGGGACTAGCGACGCAAGAGACCCAGTACTTC
CDR3: CASREGLATQETQYF

V: TRBV25-1
size: once
J: TRBJ2-3
D: TRBD1
DNA: TGTGCCAGCAGTCCTCGACAGGGTTTAGGAGATACGCAGTATTTT
CDR3: CASSPRQGLGDTQYF

V: TRBV29-1
size: NA
J: TRBJ2-7
D: NA
DNA: TGCAGCGTTCGTAATGCCGGCCGCGAGCAGTACTTC
CDR3: CSVRNAGREQYF

V: TRBV12-3/TRBV12-4
size: NA
J: TRBJ1-4
D: TRBD1
DNA: TGTGCCAGCAGCCCCACAGGGGCCTGGCTGTTTTTT
CDR3: CASSPTGAWLFF

V: TRBV11-1
size: NA
J: TRBJ2-2
D: NA
DNA: TGTGCCAGCAGCTTAGATTCTAACACCGGGGAGCTGTTTTTT
CDR3: CASSLDSNTGELFF

V: TRBV7-9
size: NA
J: TRBJ2-3
D: NA
DNA: TGTGCCAGCAGCCGGATAAAGGGGATTACCAGCACAGATACGCAGTATTTT
CDR3: CASSRIKGITSTDTQYF

V: TRBV19
size: NA
J: TRBJ1-1
D: TRBD1
DNA: TGTGCCAGTAATTCGCGACAGGGTGGAACTGAAGCTTTCTTT
CDR3: CASNSRQGGTEAFF

V: TRBV4-1
size: once
J: TRBJ2-5
D: TRBD1
DNA: TGCGCCAGCAGCCAACCCGACCGGGACAGAGAGACCCAGTACTTC
CDR3: CASSQPDRDRETQYF

V: TRBV7-3
size: NA
J: TRBJ2-1
D: TRBD2
DNA: TGTGCCAGCAGCCCCCGACGGGATAGCGGGGGGGAGCAGTTCTTC
CDR3: CASSPRRDSGGEQFF

V: TRBV2
size: NA
J: TRBJ2-5
D: TRBD1
DNA: TGTGCCAGCGTTCGACAGGGGGCCCCTTTAGAGACCCAGTACTTC
CDR3: CASVRQGAPLETQYF

V: TRBV29-1
size: NA
J: TRBJ1-2
D: NA
DNA: TGCAGCGTTGGCGACCTTAACTATGGCTACACCTTC
CDR3: CSVGDLNYGYTF

V: TRBV4-3
size: NA
J: TRBJ2-3
D: TRBD1
DNA: TGCGCCAGCAGCCAAGTAACCCCCGGGACAGGGGGCTCGCGGGGCAGCACAGATACGCAGTATTTT
CDR3: CASSQVTPGTGGSRGSTDTQYF

V: TRBV5-4
size: NA
J: TRBJ1-6
D: TRBD1
DNA: TGTGCCAGCAGCACGGGACAGGGACCGAATTCACCCCTCCACTTT
CDR3: CASSTGQGPNSPLHF